This TCR beta chain was found in a study of T cells in Graves' hyperthyroidism and ophthalmopathy. Study-wide results and caveats: Onset of ophthalmopathy came a median 6.5 months after the model predicted it.

This CDR3 contains 16 residues. V lost 5 bases and J 2 bases, leaving 13 bases between the germline ends. In the case of this clonotype: Its antigen is still unknown.

TCR beta CDR3 sequences were amplified from RNA transcripts. HTBI primers drove first-round RT-PCR of the TCR CDR3. MiXCR, run by TCRdb on the multiplex PCR reads, gives a single entry per CDR3 protein. This sample has some 580,000 distinct CDR3 sequences, with around 15% found just once. Each diagnosis was grounded in clinical symptoms, serum thyroxine and TRAb, thyroid ultrasound, and orbital computed tomography. The receptor was isolated from a middle-aged woman with Graves' ophthalmopathy. V usage is TRBV12-3 or TRBV12-4 and J usage is TRBJ1-6; D is uncertain. The material sequenced was blood. In nucleotides, the CDR3 is TGTGCCAGCAGTCCCCGGGAGGGTACCTATAATTCACCCCTCCACTTT. Encoded protein: CASSPREGTYNSPLHF.